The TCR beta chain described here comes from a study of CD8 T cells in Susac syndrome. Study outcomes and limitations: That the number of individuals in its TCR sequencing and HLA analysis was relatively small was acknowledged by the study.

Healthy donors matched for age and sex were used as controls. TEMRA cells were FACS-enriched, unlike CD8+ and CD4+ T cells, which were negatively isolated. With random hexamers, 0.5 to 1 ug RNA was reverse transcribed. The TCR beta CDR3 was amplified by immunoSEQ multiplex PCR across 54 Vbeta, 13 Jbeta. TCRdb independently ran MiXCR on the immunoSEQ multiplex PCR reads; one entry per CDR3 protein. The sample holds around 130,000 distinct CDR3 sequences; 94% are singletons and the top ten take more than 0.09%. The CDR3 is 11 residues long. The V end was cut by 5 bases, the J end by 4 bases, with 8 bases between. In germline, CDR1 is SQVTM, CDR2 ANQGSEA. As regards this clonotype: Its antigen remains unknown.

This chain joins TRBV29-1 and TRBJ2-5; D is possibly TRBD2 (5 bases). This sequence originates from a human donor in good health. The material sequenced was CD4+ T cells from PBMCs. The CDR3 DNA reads TGCAGCGTTCCTGCGGGAGAGACCCAGTACTTC. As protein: CSVPAGETQYF.